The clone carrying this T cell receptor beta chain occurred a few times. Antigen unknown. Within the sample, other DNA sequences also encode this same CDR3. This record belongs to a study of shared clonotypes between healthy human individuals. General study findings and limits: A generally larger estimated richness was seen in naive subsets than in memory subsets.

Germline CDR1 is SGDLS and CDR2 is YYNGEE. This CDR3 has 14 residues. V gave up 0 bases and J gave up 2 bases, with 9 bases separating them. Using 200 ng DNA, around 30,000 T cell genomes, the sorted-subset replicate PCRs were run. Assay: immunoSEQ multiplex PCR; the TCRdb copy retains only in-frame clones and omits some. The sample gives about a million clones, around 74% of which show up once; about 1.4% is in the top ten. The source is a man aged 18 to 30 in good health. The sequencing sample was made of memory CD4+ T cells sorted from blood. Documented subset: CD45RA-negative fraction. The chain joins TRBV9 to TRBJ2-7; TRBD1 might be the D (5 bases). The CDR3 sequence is CASSVGQGTYEQYF. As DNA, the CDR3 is TGTGCCAGCAGCGTAGGGCAGGGAACCTACGAGCAGTACTTC.